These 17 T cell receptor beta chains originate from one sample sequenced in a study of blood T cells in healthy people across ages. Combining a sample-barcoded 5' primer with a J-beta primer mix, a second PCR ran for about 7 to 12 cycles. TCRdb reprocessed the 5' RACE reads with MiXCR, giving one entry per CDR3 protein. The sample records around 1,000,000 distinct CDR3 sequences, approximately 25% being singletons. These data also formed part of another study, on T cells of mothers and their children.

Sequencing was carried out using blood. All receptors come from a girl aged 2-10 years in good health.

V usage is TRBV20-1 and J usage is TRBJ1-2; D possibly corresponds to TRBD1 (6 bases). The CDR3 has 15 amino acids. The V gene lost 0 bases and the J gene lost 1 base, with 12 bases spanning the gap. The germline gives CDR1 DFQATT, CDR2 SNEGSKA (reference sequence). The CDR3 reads CSARDPGDLNYGYTF. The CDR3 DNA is TGCAGTGCTAGAGATCCAGGGGACCTTAACTATGGCTACACCTTC.

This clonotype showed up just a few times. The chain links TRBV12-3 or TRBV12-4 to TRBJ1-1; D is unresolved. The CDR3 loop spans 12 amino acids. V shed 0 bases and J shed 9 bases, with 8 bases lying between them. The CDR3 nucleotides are TGTGCCAGCAGTTTAGCGCTGGTTCAAGCTTTCTTT. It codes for CASSLALVQAFF.

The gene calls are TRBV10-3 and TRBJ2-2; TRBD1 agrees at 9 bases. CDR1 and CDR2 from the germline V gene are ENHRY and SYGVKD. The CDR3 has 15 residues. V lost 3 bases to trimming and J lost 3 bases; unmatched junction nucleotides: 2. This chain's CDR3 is CAISERDRDTGELFF. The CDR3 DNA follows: TGTGCCATCAGTGAAAGGGACAGGGACACCGGGGAGCTGTTTTTT.

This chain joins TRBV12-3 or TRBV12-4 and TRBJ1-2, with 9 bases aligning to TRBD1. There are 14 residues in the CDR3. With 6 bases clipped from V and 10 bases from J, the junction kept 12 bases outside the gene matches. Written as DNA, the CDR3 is TGTGCCAGCAGCAATATGCCCGGACAGGGGTCCTACACCTTC. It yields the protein CASSNMPGQGSYTF.

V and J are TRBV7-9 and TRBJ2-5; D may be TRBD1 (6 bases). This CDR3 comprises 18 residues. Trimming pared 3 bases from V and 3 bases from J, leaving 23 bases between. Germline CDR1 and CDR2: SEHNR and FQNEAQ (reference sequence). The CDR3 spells CASSFPLSAGDGEETQYF. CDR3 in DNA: TGTGCCAGCAGCTTCCCCCTTTCGGCAGGGGATGGGGAAGAGACCCAGTACTTC.

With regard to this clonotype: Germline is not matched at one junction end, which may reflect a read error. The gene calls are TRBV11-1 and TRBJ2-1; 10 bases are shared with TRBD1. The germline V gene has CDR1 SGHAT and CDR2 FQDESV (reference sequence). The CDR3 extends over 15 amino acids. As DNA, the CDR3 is TGTGCCAGCAGCCCTAGACAGGGGGCGGGCAATAAGCAGTTCTTC. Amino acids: CASSPRQGAGNKQFF.

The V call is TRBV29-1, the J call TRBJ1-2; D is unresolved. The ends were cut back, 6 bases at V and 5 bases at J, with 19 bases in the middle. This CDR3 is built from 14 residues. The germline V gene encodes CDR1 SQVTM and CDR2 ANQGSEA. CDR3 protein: CSVYLGAEPYGYTF. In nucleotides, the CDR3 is TGCAGCGTATATCTTGGCGCAGAGCCTTATGGCTACACCTTC. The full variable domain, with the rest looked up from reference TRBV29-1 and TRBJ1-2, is SAVISQKPSRDICQRGTSLTIQCQVDSQVTMMFWYRQQPGQSLTLIATANQGSEATYESGFVIDKFPISRPNLTFSTLTVSNMSPEDSSIYLCSVYLGAEPYGYTFGSGTRLTVV.

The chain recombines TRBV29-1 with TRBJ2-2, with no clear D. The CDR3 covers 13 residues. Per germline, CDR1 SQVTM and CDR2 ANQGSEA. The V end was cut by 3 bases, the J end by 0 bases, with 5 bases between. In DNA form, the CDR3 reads TGCAGCGTTGATAACGCGAACACCGGGGAGCTGTTTTTT. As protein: CSVDNANTGELFF.

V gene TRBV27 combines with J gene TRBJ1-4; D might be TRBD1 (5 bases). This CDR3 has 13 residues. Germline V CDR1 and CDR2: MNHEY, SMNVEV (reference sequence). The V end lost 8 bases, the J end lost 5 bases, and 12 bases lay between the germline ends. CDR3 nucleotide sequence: TGTGCCAGCGGGTTCAGGGACAATGAAAAACTGTTTTTT. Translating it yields CASGFRDNEKLFF.

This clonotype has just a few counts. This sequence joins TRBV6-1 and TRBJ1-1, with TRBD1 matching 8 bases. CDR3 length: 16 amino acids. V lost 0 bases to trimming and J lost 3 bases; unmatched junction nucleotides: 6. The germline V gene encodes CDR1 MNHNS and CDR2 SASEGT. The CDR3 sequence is CASSEAPTGGHTEAFF. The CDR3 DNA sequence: TGTGCCAGCAGTGAAGCGCCCACAGGGGGTCACACTGAAGCTTTCTTT.

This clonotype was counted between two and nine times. The CDR3 nucleotides read TGCAGTGCTAGGGCAAGGGGGTCAGATACGCAGTATTTT. This translates into CSARARGSDTQYF. J is TRBJ2-3 and V is TRBV20-1; D is possibly TRBD1 (6 bases). Trimming took 3 bases from V and 4 from J, leaving 11 bases between them. Germline V CDR1 and CDR2: DFQATT, SNEGSKA (reference sequence). This CDR3 spans 13 amino acids.

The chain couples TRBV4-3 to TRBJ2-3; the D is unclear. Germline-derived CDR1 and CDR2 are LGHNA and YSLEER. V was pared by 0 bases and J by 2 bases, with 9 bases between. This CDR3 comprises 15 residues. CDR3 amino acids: CASSQEWATTDTQYF. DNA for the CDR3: TGCGCCAGCAGCCAAGAGTGGGCTACCACAGATACGCAGTATTTT.

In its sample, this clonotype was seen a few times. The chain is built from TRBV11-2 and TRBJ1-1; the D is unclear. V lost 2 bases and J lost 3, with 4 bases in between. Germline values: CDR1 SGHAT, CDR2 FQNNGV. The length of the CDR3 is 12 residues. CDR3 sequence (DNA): TGTGCCAGCAGCTTACCGGACACTGAAGCTTTCTTT. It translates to CASSLPDTEAFF. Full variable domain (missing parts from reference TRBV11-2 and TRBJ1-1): EAGVAQSPRYKIIEKRQSVAFWCNPISGHATLYWYQQILGQGPKLLIQFQNNGVVDDSQLPKDRFSAERLKGVDSTLKIQPAKLEDSAVYLCASSLPDTEAFFGQGTRLTVV.

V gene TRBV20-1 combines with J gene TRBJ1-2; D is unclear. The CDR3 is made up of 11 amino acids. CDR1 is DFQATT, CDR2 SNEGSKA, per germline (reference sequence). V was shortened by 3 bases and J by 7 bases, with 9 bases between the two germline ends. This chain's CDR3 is CSASPSFGYTF. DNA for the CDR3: TGCAGTGCTAGTCCGAGCTTTGGCTACACCTTC.

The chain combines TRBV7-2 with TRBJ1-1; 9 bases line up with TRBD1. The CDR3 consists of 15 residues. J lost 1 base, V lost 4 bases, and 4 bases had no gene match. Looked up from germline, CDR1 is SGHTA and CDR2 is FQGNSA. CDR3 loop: CASSSQGAWNTEAFF. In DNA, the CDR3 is TGTGCCAGCAGCTCACAGGGGGCTTGGAACACTGAAGCTTTCTTT.

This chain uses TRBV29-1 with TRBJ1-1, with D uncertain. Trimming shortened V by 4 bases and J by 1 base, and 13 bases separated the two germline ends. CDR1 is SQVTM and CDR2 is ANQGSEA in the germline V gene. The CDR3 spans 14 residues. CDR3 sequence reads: CSVVNKGRNTEAFF. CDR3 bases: TGCAGCGTTGTGAACAAGGGTAGGAACACTGAAGCTTTCTTT.

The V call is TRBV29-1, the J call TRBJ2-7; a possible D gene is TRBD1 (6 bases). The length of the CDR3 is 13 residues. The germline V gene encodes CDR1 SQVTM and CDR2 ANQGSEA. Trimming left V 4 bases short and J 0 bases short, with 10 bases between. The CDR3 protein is CSVVRTASYEQYF. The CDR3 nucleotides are TGCAGCGTTGTACGGACAGCCTCCTACGAGCAGTACTTC.